This T cell receptor beta chain was identified in a study of vaccination effects on CD4 cells after COVID-19. Libraries were prepared by immunoSEQ multiplex PCR; TCRdb keeps only in-frame clonotypes and omits some of them. Here the sample spans 40,000 to 45,000 clones, over 75% being singletons. Antigen-specific CD4+ T cells were first expanded with viral peptide pools by the ViraFEST assay and only then sequenced. Isolating CD4+ T cells followed less than 12 days of culture. Vaccinees lacked prior SARS-CoV-2 infection and tested negative for nucleocapsid antibodies. The CDR3 totals 15 residues. Germline V gene lookup returns CDR1 MNHNY and CDR2 SVGAGI (reference sequence). The V and J ends lost 6 bases and 0 bases respectively, with 12 bases between them. This clone has just a few counts. Its matching antigen is unknown.

This TCR derives from a human donor who received a COVID-19 vaccine. This chain links TRBV6-6 with TRBJ2-1; a possible D gene is TRBD2 (6 bases). The material sequenced was CD4+ T cells from PBMCs cultured with HCoV-NL63 spike peptides, taken before COVID-19 vaccination. The CDR3 region is CASSRPGSSYNEQFF. The CDR3, as DNA: TGTGCCAGCAGCCGACCCGGGAGCTCCTACAATGAGCAGTTCTTC.